One TCR beta chain is described in this entry. No antigen is known for it. A much larger clonotype is one base distant, so this may be a read error. This CDR3 region has 17 residues. This record comes from a study of T cell repertoires in cytomegalovirus infection. Across the study: Indicated by public TCR beta signatures were CMV infection and matching HLA type. Overall study findings and caveats: HLA-C-restricted CMV-specific TCR beta clonotypes were dominant in the ex vivo response. Cumulated frequencies of public TCR beta families served to identify carriers of CMV plus the relevant HLA.

TCRdb independently ran MiXCR on the reads; one entry per CDR3 protein. The sample contains roughly 640,000 distinct CDR3 sequences, about 24% of which appear only once. Sequenced sample: CD8+ T cells from PBMCs. The sequence derives from a human donor in good health (CMV status not recorded). Some clones in this sample may be carry-over from other donors' samples. This chain links TRBV12-3 or TRBV12-4 with TRBJ1-1; a possible D gene is TRBD1 (5 bases). The CDR3 region has the DNA TGTGCCAGTCCCAACCCAATTAGGGCCCTTGGTGGGACTGTAGCTTTCTTT. It is translated as CASPNPIRALGGTVAFF.